This T cell receptor beta chain was captured in a study of T cells in Graves' hyperthyroidism and ophthalmopathy. The overall study: Before any treatment, at initial diagnosis, peripheral blood was collected.

The TCR beta CDR3 regions underwent amplification using RNA transcripts as the source. In the first-round RT-PCR of the TCR CDR3, the HTBI primer set was used. TCRdb passed the multiplex PCR reads through MiXCR, listing each CDR3 protein once. This sample has 600,000 or so distinct CDR3 sequences, with 14% found just once. Trimming at V came to 2 bases and at J to 6 bases, leaving 3 bases not matched to a gene. This CDR3 spans 16 amino acids. Germline values: CDR1 MNHEY, CDR2 SVGAGI. The study's findings and limits: Using 13 V-J features, a model discriminated ophthalmopathy from stable hyperthyroidism.

This clonotype has ten or more counts. The antigen is unknown. The sample was blood. The TCR originated in a young woman with Graves' ophthalmopathy. The chain links TRBV6-5 to TRBJ2-1, with TRBD2 matching 14 bases. CDR3 residues: CASSYHGTSGSNEQFF. The DNA for the CDR3 is TGTGCCAGCAGTTACCACGGGACTAGCGGGAGCAATGAGCAGTTCTTC.